Here is one T cell receptor (beta chain) with its context. Germline V gives CDR1 SGHDT, CDR2 YYEEEE. The ends were cut back, 6 bases at V and 8 bases at J, with 20 bases in the middle. The CDR3 has 14 amino acids. Assay used: immunoSEQ multiplex PCR; TCRdb lists only in-frame clones, some missing. The sample lists almost 80,000 clones, approximately 84% occurring once. The data originate from a study of OX40 agonist ivuxolimab in advanced cancers. Study background: Partial responses were observed in three patients, of whom one had hepatocellular carcinoma and two had cutaneous melanoma.

Autoimmune disease history or systemic immunosuppression barred patients. The chain carries TRBV5-6 and TRBJ1-2, with D hard to call. This clonotype was obtained from an adult with an advanced solid tumor such as melanoma, head and neck, liver or kidney cancer. This specimen consisted of CD4+ or CD8+ T cells sorted from blood, obtained in a trial of the OX40 agonist ivuxolimab. The DNA of the CDR3 is TGTGCCAGCACCTACCTTCATAGCCCCCGGGGCTACACCTTC. Translating it yields CASTYLHSPRGYTF.